This T cell receptor (beta chain) was profiled in a study of blood T cell repertoires in COVID-19. The germline gives CDR1 KGHDR, CDR2 SFDVKD. The J segment lost 9 bases and the V segment lost 1 base, leaving 8 bases of the junction unmatched. CDR3 length equals 16 residues. This clone was recorded only once. Sequencing used immunoSEQ multiplex PCR; TCRdb keeps in-frame clones, though not all of them. Seen here are 170,000 or so clones, around 84% observed once, and the top ten hold roughly 0.57%. The genes are TRBV24-1 and TRBJ2-1; 10 bases agree with TRBD2. The sample taken for sequencing was peripheral blood. The sequence was obtained from a man between 60 and 75 years old with COVID-19, enrolled during active disease. CDR3 bases: TGTGCCACCAGTGATTTAGAAGCGGGAGGGCCCGGTGAGCAGTTCTTC. Translation: CATSDLEAGGPGEQFF.